The T cell receptor beta chain under discussion was sequenced for a study of T cell responses to AZD1222 COVID-19 vaccine. Whole-study results and caveats: At baseline, seropositivity was found in only a handful of AZD1222 recipients.

About this clone itself: Antigen unknown.

CDR1 and CDR2 from the germline V gene are MNHNY and SVGAGI (reference sequence). Trimming left V 4 bases short and J 0 bases short, with 13 bases between. The CDR3 totals 16 residues. Repertoires were generated with immunoSEQ multiplex PCR, while TCRdb's copy carries only in-frame clones and drops some. The data show roughly 100,000 clones, approximately 88% seen once. This chain links TRBV6-6 with TRBJ1-3; D ambiguous. The sample was peripheral blood, taken on day 0 of AZD1222 vaccination. This TCR was sampled from an adult in good health. CDR3 coding DNA: TGTGCCAGCAGTTCCGAACCCTATTCCTCTGGAAACACCATATATTTT. This codes for CASSSEPYSSGNTIYF.